Given below is one T cell receptor beta chain in context. TCRdb reprocessed the RT-PCR reads via MiXCR and lists one record per CDR3 protein. The table lists about 160,000 distinct CDR3 sequences, over 35% of them singletons. This specimen belongs to a study of patients and donors after allogeneic stem cell transplantation. The source material was blood, either unsorted or a sorted T cell fraction (not recorded which). The receptor's source is a human donor who was either an allogeneic HSCT recipient or a stem cell or donor lymphocyte infusion donor (not recorded which). It is not recorded whose cells these are; they may come from a transplant donor.

The CDR3 reads CASSSPTDTQYF. The CDR3 coding sequence is TGTGCCAGCAGCTCCCCTACAGATACGCAGTATTTT. The chain carries TRBV7-2 and TRBJ2-3; D unclear. The CDR3 extends over 12 amino acids. V was pared by 4 bases and J by 3 bases, with 5 bases between. Germline lookup yields CDR1 SGHTA and CDR2 FQGNSA. The full variable domain, rest sourced from reference TRBV7-2 and TRBJ2-3, is GAGVSQSPSNKVTEKGKDVELRCDPISGHTALYWYRQSLGQGLEFLIYFQGNSAPDKSGLPSDRFSAERTGGSVSTLTIQRTQQEDSAVYLCASSSPTDTQYFGPGTRLTVL.